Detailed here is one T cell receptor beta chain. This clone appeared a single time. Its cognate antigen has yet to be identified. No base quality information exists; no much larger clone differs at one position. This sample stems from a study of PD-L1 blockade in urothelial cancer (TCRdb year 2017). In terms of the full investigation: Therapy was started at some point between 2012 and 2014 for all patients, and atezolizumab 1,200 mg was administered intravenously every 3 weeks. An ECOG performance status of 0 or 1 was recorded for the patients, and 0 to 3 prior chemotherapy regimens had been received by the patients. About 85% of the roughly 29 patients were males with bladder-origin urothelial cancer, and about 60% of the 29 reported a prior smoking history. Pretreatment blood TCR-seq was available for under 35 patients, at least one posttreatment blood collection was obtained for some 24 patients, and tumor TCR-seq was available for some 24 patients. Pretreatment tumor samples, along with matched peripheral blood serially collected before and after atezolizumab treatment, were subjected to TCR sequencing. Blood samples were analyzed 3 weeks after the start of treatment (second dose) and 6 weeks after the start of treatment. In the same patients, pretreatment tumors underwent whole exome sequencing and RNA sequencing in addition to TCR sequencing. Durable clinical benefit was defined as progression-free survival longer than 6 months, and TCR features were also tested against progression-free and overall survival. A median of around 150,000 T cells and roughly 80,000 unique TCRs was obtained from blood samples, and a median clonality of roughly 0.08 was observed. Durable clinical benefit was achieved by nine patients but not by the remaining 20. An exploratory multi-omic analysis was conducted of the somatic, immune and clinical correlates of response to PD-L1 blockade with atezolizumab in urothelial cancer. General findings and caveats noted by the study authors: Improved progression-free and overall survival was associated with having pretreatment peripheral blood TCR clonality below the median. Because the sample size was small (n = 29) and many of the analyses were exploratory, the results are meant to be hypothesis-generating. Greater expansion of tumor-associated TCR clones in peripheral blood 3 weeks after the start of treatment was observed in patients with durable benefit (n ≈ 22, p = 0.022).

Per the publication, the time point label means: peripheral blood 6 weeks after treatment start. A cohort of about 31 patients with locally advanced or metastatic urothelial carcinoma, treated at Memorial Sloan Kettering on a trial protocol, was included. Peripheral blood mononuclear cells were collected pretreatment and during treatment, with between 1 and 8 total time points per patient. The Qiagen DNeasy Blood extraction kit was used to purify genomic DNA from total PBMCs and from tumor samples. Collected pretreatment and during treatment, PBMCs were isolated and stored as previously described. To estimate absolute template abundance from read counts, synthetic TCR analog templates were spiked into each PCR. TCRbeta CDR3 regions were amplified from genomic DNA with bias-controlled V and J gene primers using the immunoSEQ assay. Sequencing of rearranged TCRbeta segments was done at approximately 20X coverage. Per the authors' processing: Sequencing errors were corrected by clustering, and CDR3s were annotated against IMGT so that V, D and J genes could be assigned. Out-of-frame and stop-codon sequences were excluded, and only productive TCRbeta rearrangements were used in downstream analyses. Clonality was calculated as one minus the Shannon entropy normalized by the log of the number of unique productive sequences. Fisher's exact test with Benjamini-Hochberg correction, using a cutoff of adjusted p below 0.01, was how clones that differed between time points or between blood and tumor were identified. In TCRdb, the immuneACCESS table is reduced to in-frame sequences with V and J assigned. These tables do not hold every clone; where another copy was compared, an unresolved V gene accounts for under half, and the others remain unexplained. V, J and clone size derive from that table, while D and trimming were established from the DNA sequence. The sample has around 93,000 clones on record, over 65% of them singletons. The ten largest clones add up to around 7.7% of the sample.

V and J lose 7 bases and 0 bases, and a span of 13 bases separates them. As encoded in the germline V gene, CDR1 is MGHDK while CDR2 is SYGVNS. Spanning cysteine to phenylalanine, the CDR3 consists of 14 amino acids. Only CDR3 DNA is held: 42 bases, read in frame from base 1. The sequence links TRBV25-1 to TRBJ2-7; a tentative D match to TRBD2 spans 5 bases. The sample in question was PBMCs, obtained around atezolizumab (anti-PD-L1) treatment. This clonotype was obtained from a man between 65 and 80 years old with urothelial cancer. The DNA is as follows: TGTGCCAGCACCAAGGCGGGTAGCTCCTACGAGCAGTACTTC. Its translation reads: CASTKAGSSYEQYF.